Below are 26 T cell receptor beta chains sequenced from a single sample in a study of graft-versus-host responses after intestinal transplantation. The data were produced by immunoSEQ multiplex PCR, yet TCRdb's version contains in-frame clones alone and is incomplete. The repertoire holds tens of thousands of clones, with approximately 94% as singletons. Which antigens these TCRs recognize remains unknown. The source was unstimulated CD4+ T cells sorted from spleen or lymph node cells, collected before transplant. Receptors were obtained from a human donor who was the organ donor for an intestinal transplant.

The gene calls are TRBV7-2 and TRBJ2-5; 9 positions agree with TRBD2. V shed 2 bases, J shed 4 bases, and the junction held 5 bases outside the gene matches. The CDR3 length is 15 residues. Looked up from germline, CDR1 is SGHTA and CDR2 is FQGNSA. CDR3 nucleotide sequence: TGTGCCAGCAGCTTACAGCTAGCGGGGCCAGAGACCCAGTACTTC. This sequence encodes CASSLQLAGPETQYF. Drawing the rest from reference TRBV7-2 and TRBJ2-5, the complete variable domain is GAGVSQSPSNKVTEKGKDVELRCDPISGHTALYWYRQSLGQGLEFLIYFQGNSAPDKSGLPSDRFSAERTGGSVSTLTIQRTQQEDSAVYLCASSLQLAGPETQYFGPGTRLLVL.

The chain uses TRBV6-5 and TRBJ1-3; 8 bases map to TRBD1. This CDR3 has 14 amino acids. V was pared by 4 bases and J by 1 base, with 0 bases of the junction left unmatched. Germline V gene data show CDR1 as MNHEY and CDR2 as SVGAGI. In DNA, the CDR3 is TGTGCCAGCAGTTGGGACAGGTCTGGAAACACCATATATTTT. The encoded protein is CASSWDRSGNTIYF.

The count of this clone is one. The rearrangement links TRBV7-9 to TRBJ2-1, with D tentatively TRBD1 (7 bases). V lost 1 base, J lost 8 bases, and 15 bases lay in between. Per the germline V gene, CDR1 is SEHNR and CDR2 is FQNEAQ (reference sequence). This CDR3 spans 15 amino acids. The CDR3 protein is CASSLDRTGGDEQFF. CDR3 sequence (DNA): TGTGCCAGCAGCTTAGATCGGACAGGAGGGGATGAGCAGTTCTTC.

The rearrangement joins TRBV6-5 to TRBJ2-7; maybe TRBD1 (6 bases). The CDR3 contains 14 residues. Germline V gene data show CDR1 as MNHEY and CDR2 as SVGAGI. V was trimmed by 6 bases and J by 0 bases, leaving 12 bases between them. CDR3 residues: CASRYTGFSYEQYF. CDR3 sequence (DNA): TGTGCCAGCAGATACACAGGGTTCTCCTACGAGCAGTACTTC.

The chain employs TRBV20-1 and TRBJ1-2; no firm D call. Germline V gives CDR1 DFQATT, CDR2 SNEGSKA (reference sequence). The CDR3 is 11 amino acids. Trimming shortened V by 2 bases and J by 4 bases, and 5 bases separated the two germline ends. CDR3 bases: TGCAGTGCTAGACAGTTCTATGGCTACACCTTC. Translating gives CSARQFYGYTF.

The chain employs TRBV29-1 and TRBJ2-1; perhaps TRBD2 as D (6 bases). The CDR3 covers 14 residues. V lost 8 bases and J 4 bases, leaving 18 bases between the germline ends. Germline CDR1 reads SQVTM; CDR2 reads ANQGSEA. CDR3 DNA sequence: TGCAGCCCCACGGGGGAGGAGGTGTACAATGAGCAGTTCTTC. As protein: CSPTGEEVYNEQFF.

The rearrangement joins TRBV6-6 to TRBJ2-4, with D possibly TRBD1 on 5 matching bases. V was cut by 0 bases and J by 5 bases, with 11 bases left in between. The length of the CDR3 is 15 residues. Germline V gives CDR1 MNHNY, CDR2 SVGAGI (reference sequence). In DNA, the CDR3 is TGTGCCAGCAGTTACTCAAAGACAGTGGAAAACATTCAGTACTTC. Protein: CASSYSKTVENIQYF.

The rearrangement joins TRBV7-2 to TRBJ2-3, with 13 bases matching TRBD2. The CDR3 has 18 amino acids. The trim removed 1 base at V and 5 bases at J, leaving 9 bases unmatched. Per the germline V gene, CDR1 is SGHTA and CDR2 is FQGNSA. This CDR3 is CASSLGLAGGDEKDTQYF. CDR3 DNA sequence: TGTGCCAGCAGCTTAGGACTAGCGGGGGGAGATGAAAAAGATACGCAGTATTTT.

The V call is TRBV15, the J call TRBJ1-3; D gene uncertain. CDR3 size: 14 residues. The germline V and J ends were trimmed by 1 base and 4 bases, with 8 bases remaining between them. Germline assignment: CDR1 LNHNV and CDR2 YYDKDF (reference sequence). CDR3 loop: CATSRGVWGNTIYF. CDR3 bases: TGTGCCACCAGCAGAGGGGTCTGGGGAAACACCATATATTTT. The complete variable domain, with remaining parts taken from reference TRBV15 and TRBJ1-3, reads DAMVIQNPRYQVTQFGKPVTLSCSQTLNHNVMYWYQQKSSQAPKLLFHYYDKDFNNEADTPDNFQSRRPNTSFCFLDIRSPGLGDTAMYLCATSRGVWGNTIYFGEGSWLTVV.

V gene TRBV7-2 combines with J gene TRBJ2-2; TRBD1 aligns across 9 bases. Germline V gene sequence: CDR1 SGHTA, CDR2 FQGNSA. The CDR3 sequence is 15 residues long. The trim removed 5 bases at V and 3 bases at J, leaving 4 bases unmatched. The CDR3 sequence is CASSTGTGYTGELFF. The CDR3 coding sequence is TGTGCCAGCAGCACCGGGACAGGGTACACCGGGGAGCTGTTTTTT.

The chain combines TRBV18 with TRBJ2-7, with 11 bases that match TRBD1. The CDR3 runs to 15 residues. The V and J ends lost 0 bases and 2 bases, in that order; junction bases with no gene match: 0. Germline-derived CDR1 and CDR2 are KGHSH and LQKENI. The CDR3 here is CASSPPGQGAYEQYF. As DNA, the CDR3 is TGTGCCAGCTCACCACCGGGACAGGGGGCCTACGAGCAGTACTTC.

The chain joins TRBV5-1 to TRBJ1-6; no firm D call. The CDR3 length is 15 residues. With 0 bases removed from V and 6 bases from J, the gap between germline ends came to 10 bases. Germline V gene sequence: CDR1 SGHRS, CDR2 YFSETQ. CDR3 sequence: CASSLGSGFNSPLHF. The CDR3 coding sequence is TGCGCCAGCAGCTTGGGGAGTGGGTTTAATTCACCCCTCCACTTT.

This sequence joins TRBV7-8 and TRBJ1-2; 9 bases match TRBD1. CDR1 and CDR2 (germline): SGHVS, FQNEAQ. J was trimmed by 7 bases and V by 5 bases; bases with no gene match: 5. The CDR3 totals 13 residues. The CDR3 is CASSPRDRVGYTF. The CDR3 DNA reads TGTGCCAGCAGCCCCCGGGACAGGGTTGGCTACACCTTC.

The chain links TRBV6-1 to TRBJ1-6; 7 bases agree with TRBD1. The J segment lost 7 bases and the V segment lost 7 bases, leaving 10 bases of the junction unmatched. Germline-derived CDR1 and CDR2 are MNHNS and SASEGT. The CDR3 runs 15 residues. The CDR3 DNA follows: TGTGCCAGCACGACAGGGAGTCATCGAAATTCACCCCTCCACTTT. It yields the protein CASTTGSHRNSPLHF.

This rearrangement joins TRBV6-1 to TRBJ1-2; D ambiguous. Per germline, CDR1 MNHNS and CDR2 SASEGT. Trimming removed 8 bases at V and 2 bases at J, with 15 bases between. The CDR3 totals 14 residues. This CDR3 reads CASGLAVSNYGYTF. CDR3 DNA: TGTGCCAGCGGTCTGGCAGTTTCGAACTATGGCTACACCTTC.

This chain links TRBV29-1 with TRBJ2-7; perhaps TRBD2 as D (5 bases). The CDR3 has 12 residues. Germline CDR1 and CDR2: SQVTM and ANQGSEA. The V end was cut by 3 bases, the J end by 0 bases, with 6 bases between. The CDR3 nucleotides are TGCAGCGTTGACGGGGACTCCTACGAGCAGTACTTC. As protein: CSVDGDSYEQYF.

The gene calls are TRBV9 and TRBJ1-2, with D possibly TRBD1 on 6 matching bases. V dropped 5 bases and J dropped 1 base, with 12 bases sitting between them. CDR3 length equals 14 residues. Germline V gene lookup returns CDR1 SGDLS and CDR2 YYNGEE. Written as DNA, the CDR3 is TGTGCCAGCAGTCCAGGGGTTTTTAACTATGGCTACACCTTC. As protein: CASSPGVFNYGYTF.

The V gene is TRBV7-3, the J gene TRBJ2-1, with TRBD2 matching 10 bases. The V gene's germline CDR1 is SGHTA and CDR2 FQGTGA. The CDR3 spans 17 residues. V shed 4 bases and J 8 bases; nucleotides not matched to a gene: 14. The CDR3 DNA reads as TGTGCCAGCAGCTCCGGAATAGCGGGGGGCCCGTTAGATGAGCAGTTCTTC. Translated, it gives CASSSGIAGGPLDEQFF. The entire variable domain, with the rest obtained from reference TRBV7-3 and TRBJ2-1, is as follows: GAGVSQTPSNKVTEKGKYVELRCDPISGHTALYWYRQSLGQGPEFLIYFQGTGAADDSGLPNDRFFAVRPEGSVSTLKIQRTERGDSAVYLCASSSGIAGGPLDEQFFGPGTRLTVL.

The chain uses TRBV2 and TRBJ1-1; 7 bases match TRBD1. Germline V gene lookup returns CDR1 SNHLY and CDR2 FYNNEI. The ends lost 8 bases at V and 3 bases at J; junction bases unmatched: 3. CDR3 length: 12 amino acids. The CDR3 region is CASGRGDTEAFF. The DNA for the CDR3 is TGTGCCAGCGGCAGGGGGGACACTGAAGCTTTCTTT.

The chain is built from TRBV18 and TRBJ2-7; 9 nucleotides align to TRBD1. This CDR3 comprises 15 residues. With 4 bases clipped from V and 1 base from J, the junction kept 5 bases outside the gene matches. The germline gives CDR1 KGHSH, CDR2 LQKENI. CDR3 DNA: TGTGCCAGCTCACTCTCCGGGACAGGGTCCTACGAGCAGTACTTC. The encoded protein is CASSLSGTGSYEQYF.

The chain joins TRBV4-1 to TRBJ2-5; 12 bases line up with TRBD2. Germline V lookup: CDR1 MGHRA, CDR2 YSYEKL. CDR3 length equals 17 residues. The junction had 5 bases not matched to a gene; V was cut back by 1 base and J by 2 bases. The CDR3 spells CASSQGSGTSGQETQYF. The DNA for the CDR3 is TGCGCCAGCAGCCAAGGGTCCGGGACTAGCGGGCAAGAGACCCAGTACTTC.

The sample holds one count of this clone. The chain is built from TRBV12-5 and TRBJ2-3, with D perhaps TRBD1 (7 bases). V shed 0 bases and J shed 2 bases, with 15 bases lying between them. This CDR3 has 17 residues. CDR1 and CDR2 from the germline V gene are LGHNT and FRNRAP. As DNA, the CDR3 is TGTGCTAGTGGTTTGGTTGGAGGGACAGTCCCCACAGATACGCAGTATTTT. It codes for CASGLVGGTVPTDTQYF.

This clone was picked up a small number of times. The rearrangement links TRBV19 to TRBJ1-5, with a weak D call TRBD1 (5 bases). The CDR3 runs to 17 residues. The germline V gene encodes CDR1 LNHDA and CDR2 SQIVND (reference sequence). V was pared by 6 bases and J by 4 bases, with 22 bases between. CDR3 bases: TGTGCCAGTAGACCAACCCCACGGGGCGTAGCTAATCAGCCCCAGCATTTT. Protein product: CASRPTPRGVANQPQHF.

The chain combines TRBV4-1 with TRBJ2-7; 9 bases align to TRBD1. The V and J ends lost 5 bases and 7 bases, in that order; junction bases with no gene match: 15. Germline loops: CDR1 MGHRA, CDR2 YSYEKL. This CDR3 has 16 residues. CDR3 sequence: CASSSRWTGEFTEQYF. CDR3 DNA sequence: TGCGCCAGCAGCTCACGTTGGACAGGGGAGTTTACGGAGCAGTACTTC.

V gene TRBV27 combines with J gene TRBJ2-1, with TRBD2 as a possible D gene (7 bases). CDR1 is MNHEY and CDR2 is SMNVEV in the germline V gene (reference sequence). CDR3 length equals 14 residues. V was pared by 2 bases and J by 4 bases, with 9 bases between. CDR3 sequence reads: CASSLRGAYNEQFF. The CDR3, as DNA: TGTGCCAGCAGTTTACGGGGGGCGTACAATGAGCAGTTCTTC.

V is TRBV5-4 and J is TRBJ2-5; 8 bases are shared with TRBD1. The V gene's germline CDR1 is SGHNT and CDR2 YYREEE (reference sequence). Trimming at V came to 2 bases and at J to 11 bases, leaving 11 bases not matched to a gene. There are 14 residues in the CDR3. CDR3 DNA: TGTGCCAGCAGCTTTCCTGGACAGGGAGGAGAGCAGTACTTC. Translation gives CASSFPGQGGEQYF.